The 28 T cell receptor beta chains presented below share a single source sample, sequenced in a study of T-cell memory formation after mild COVID-19 (dated by TCRdb to the early 2020s). The method behind the library was 5' RACE. The sample was run on an Illumina NovaSeq 6000. Using fastp at Q25 and MiXCR, TCRdb reprocessed the public reads and kept productive beta chains. Every CDR3 protein is listed once, alongside the most common genes and DNA of its rows. This sample comprises around 390,000 distinct CDR3 sequences, about 15% of them detected only once. Roughly 21% of the sample goes to the ten largest clones. Source material: PBMCs or a T cell subset sorted from them (not recorded which). Receptors originate from a man between 18 and 35 years old who had mild COVID-19 (a few samples of this study predate the infection). The sample titles of this study are shuffled in the database, so cell type and time point are left out; the donor was told from shared clones.

Concerning this clonotype itself: A read error may account for a junction end that differs from germline. The CDR3 nucleotides read TGTGACAGCAGCTTTACAGGGGCTTTTGACTATGGCTACACCTTC. It codes for CDSSFTGAFDYGYTF. This sequence joins TRBV7-2 and TRBJ1-2, with TRBD1 identical over 7 bases. This CDR3 comprises 15 residues. Per the germline V gene, CDR1 is SGHTA and CDR2 is FQGNSA. Combining the CDR3 with reference TRBV7-2 and TRBJ1-2 gives the whole variable domain GAGVSQSPSNKVTEKGKDVELRCDPISGHTALYWYRQSLGQGLEFLIYFQGNSAPDKSGLPSDRFSAERTGGSVSTLTIQRTQQEDSAVYLCDSSFTGAFDYGYTFGSGTRLTVV.

The J gene is TRBJ1-4, the V gene TRBV20-1; D is undetermined. CDR1 and CDR2 from the germline V gene are DFQATT and SNEGSKA (reference sequence). This CDR3 is 13 amino acids long. The V and J ends lost 6 bases and 0 bases respectively, with 8 bases between them. CDR3 loop: CSAYGATNEKLFF. CDR3 coding DNA: TGCAGTGCGTACGGCGCAACTAATGAAAAACTGTTTTTT.

This clonotype was detected only a few times. The chain couples TRBV12-3 or TRBV12-4 to TRBJ2-7, with TRBD2 as a possible D gene (5 bases). V lost 3 bases, J lost 7 bases, and 10 bases lay in between. The CDR3 is 12 amino acids. The chain's CDR3 is CASSLEEDEQYV. Written as DNA, the CDR3 is TGTGCCAGCAGTTTGGAGGAGGATGAGCAGTACGTC.

V is TRBV27 and J is TRBJ2-1; the match to TRBD1 covers 9 bases. J lost 7 bases, V lost 6 bases, and 10 bases had no gene match. Per the germline V gene, CDR1 is MNHEY and CDR2 is SMNVEV (reference sequence). The CDR3 runs to 15 residues. In DNA form, the CDR3 reads TGTGCCAGCAGCCTGCGGGACAGGGAATGGAATGAGCAGTTCTTC. Translated: CASSLRDREWNEQFF.

V gene TRBV18 combines with J gene TRBJ2-7; TRBD1 aligns across 9 bases. CDR3 length: 15 residues. V lost 5 bases to trimming and J lost 3 bases; unmatched junction nucleotides: 8. Per the germline V gene, CDR1 is KGHSH and CDR2 is LQKENI. CDR3 sequence (DNA): TGTGCCAGCTCAAAAGACAGGGGGTTTAGCTACGAGCAGTACTTC. This encodes CASSKDRGFSYEQYF.

This chain's CDR3 is CASSAGTGLTDTQYF. The CDR3 DNA follows: TGTGCCAGCAGTGCTGGGACAGGGCTTACAGATACGCAGTATTTT. The chain carries TRBV6-2 or TRBV6-3 and TRBJ2-3, with 9 bases that match TRBD1. The CDR3 has 15 residues. Unmatched junction bases numbered 6, after V lost 5 bases and J lost 3 bases. Per germline, CDR1 MNHEY and CDR2 SVGEGT.

This clonotype was counted at least ten times. The chain links TRBV5-1 to TRBJ2-3; tentatively, D is TRBD1 (6 bases). Germline V gene sequence: CDR1 SGHRS, CDR2 YFSETQ. V lost 1 base, J lost 3 bases, and 15 bases lay in between. The CDR3 runs 16 residues. CDR3 bases: TGCGCCAGCAGCTTGATGTCAGGGGATCAGACAGATACGCAGTATTTT. This gives the protein CASSLMSGDQTDTQYF.

The rearrangement joins TRBV9 to TRBJ2-5, with unresolved D. Germline V gene sequence: CDR1 SGDLS, CDR2 YYNGEE. The V end lost 0 bases, the J end lost 5 bases, and 8 bases lay between the germline ends. The CDR3 sequence is 13 residues long. In DNA, the CDR3 is TGTGCCAGCAGCGTAGCGGCGTCGGAGACCCAGTACTTC. Translation gives CASSVAASETQYF.

J is TRBJ1-1 and V is TRBV11-2; the D gene is possibly TRBD1 (5 bases). Per germline, CDR1 SGHAT and CDR2 FQNNGV. CDR3 length equals 14 residues. The V end was cut by 5 bases, the J end by 5 bases, with 15 bases between. CDR3 sequence (DNA): TGTGCCAGCAGCCCGGACGGAGGGGTTACTGAAGCTTTCTTT. Amino acids: CASSPDGGVTEAFF.

This clonotype was found a few times. V gene TRBV9 combines with J gene TRBJ2-3; TRBD2 aligns across 7 bases. Trimming took 2 bases from V and 1 from J; bases not matched to a gene: 4. Germline V CDR1 and CDR2: SGDLS, YYNGEE. This CDR3 has 15 amino acids. The CDR3 here is CASSVGLVGTDTQYF. The DNA for the CDR3 is TGTGCCAGCAGCGTCGGACTAGTAGGCACAGATACGCAGTATTTT.

The CDR3 here is CASSLVRGADTQYF. CDR3 nucleotide sequence: TGTGCCAGCAGCTTGGTTCGGGGGGCAGATACGCAGTATTTT. The chain joins TRBV5-6 to TRBJ2-3; 7 positions match TRBD2. The CDR3 length is 14 residues. Germline assignment: CDR1 SGHDT and CDR2 YYEEEE. V lost 0 bases and J lost 4; bases outside the gene matches: 2.

The V gene is TRBV6-5, the J gene TRBJ2-2; D possibly uses TRBD1 or TRBD2 (6 bases each). The CDR3 loop spans 15 amino acids. V was shortened by 2 bases and J by 4 bases, with 11 bases between the two germline ends. Germline CDR1 and CDR2: MNHEY and SVGAGI. The CDR3 sequence is CASSYRGRSTGELFF. For the CDR3, the DNA is TGTGCCAGCAGTTACCGGGGGCGAAGCACCGGGGAGCTGTTTTTT.

The J gene is TRBJ2-4, the V gene TRBV29-1, with D unresolved. CDR1 is SQVTM and CDR2 is ANQGSEA in the germline V gene. Trimming took off 7 bases at V and 0 bases at J, with 22 bases between the two ends. This CDR3 has 17 residues. The CDR3 is CSARGGHSSLAKNIQYF. The CDR3 bases are TGCAGCGCCCGAGGTGGCCACAGTTCCCTAGCCAAAAACATTCAGTACTTC.

This clonotype has at least ten counts. This rearrangement joins TRBV5-6 to TRBJ1-2, with a weak D call TRBD1 (5 bases). Germline loops: CDR1 SGHDT, CDR2 YYEEEE. V was trimmed by 4 bases and J by 0 bases, leaving 22 bases between them. The CDR3 extends over 18 amino acids. The CDR3 protein is CASSLRPTGTGSNYGYTF. In DNA, the CDR3 is TGTGCCAGCAGCCTCCGACCCACCGGGACTGGATCTAACTATGGCTACACCTTC. Looking up the rest from reference TRBV5-6 and TRBJ1-2 gives the full variable domain: DAGVTQSPTHLIKTRGQQVTLRCSPKSGHDTVSWYQQALGQGPQFIFQYYEEEERQRGNFPDRFSGHQFPNYSSELNVNALLLGDSALYLCASSLRPTGTGSNYGYTFGSGTRLTVV.

This sequence joins TRBV6-5 and TRBJ2-1; TRBD1 agrees at 8 bases. Germline CDR1 and CDR2: MNHEY and SVGAGI. The V segment lost 6 bases and the J segment 16 bases; nucleotides outside the gene matches: 14. The CDR3 loop spans 13 amino acids. CDR3 DNA: TGTGCCAGCAGGCCGCCAGGACAGGGAAGATGTTTCTTC. It is translated as CASRPPGQGRCFF.

A few counts support this clonotype. The chain links TRBV4-1 to TRBJ2-2; TRBD1 is a possible D gene (6 bases). Germline assignment: CDR1 MGHRA and CDR2 YSYEKL. Between the trimmed V and J ends, which lost 0 bases and 5 bases, there was a span of 13 bases. CDR3 length equals 16 residues. This chain's CDR3 is CASSQDLGGTTGELFF. The CDR3 DNA follows: TGCGCCAGCAGCCAAGACCTAGGGGGTACTACCGGGGAGCTGTTTTTT.

The gene calls are TRBV18 and TRBJ1-6; perhaps TRBD1 as D (6 bases). The CDR3 totals 16 residues. The V and J ends lost 3 bases and 0 bases respectively, with 9 bases between them. The germline gives CDR1 KGHSH, CDR2 LQKENI. This CDR3 is CASSPDRSSYNSPLHF. The CDR3 nucleotides are TGTGCCAGCTCACCTGACAGGAGCTCCTATAATTCACCCCTCCACTTT. Full variable domain (outside the CDR3, taken from reference TRBV18 and TRBJ1-6): NAGVMQNPRHLVRRRGQEARLRCSPMKGHSHVYWYRQLPEEGLKFMVYLQKENIIDESGMPKERFSAEFPKEGPSILRIQQVVRGDSAAYFCASSPDRSSYNSPLHFGNGTRLTVT.

The gene calls are TRBV9 and TRBJ2-3, with 9 nucleotides matching TRBD1. Germline V gene data show CDR1 as SGDLS and CDR2 as YYNGEE. Germline trimming cut 4 bases from V and 4 bases from J; bases unmatched to any gene: 7. The CDR3 runs to 15 residues. The CDR3, as DNA: TGTGCCAGCAGCTTTACAGGGGGCGGTGCAGATACGCAGTATTTT. Translating gives CASSFTGGGADTQYF.

This chain connects TRBV20-1 to TRBJ1-6, with 8 bases that match TRBD1. Trimming took 6 bases from V and 5 from J; bases not matched to a gene: 3. Germline CDR1 and CDR2: DFQATT and SNEGSKA (reference sequence). The CDR3 spans 13 residues. Here the CDR3 reads CSALDRDNSPLHF. CDR3 nucleotides: TGCAGTGCGCTGGACAGGGATAATTCACCCCTCCACTTT.

The chain joins TRBV11-3 to TRBJ2-3, with D unresolved. Germline values: CDR1 SGHNT, CDR2 YENEEA. V dropped 5 bases and J dropped 0 bases, with 9 bases sitting between them. This CDR3 region has 14 residues. In DNA form, the CDR3 reads TGTGCCAGCAGCCCCCCATCCAGCACAGATACGCAGTATTTT. Translating gives CASSPPSSTDTQYF.

This clonotype showed up just a few times. This chain joins TRBV7-2 and TRBJ2-5, with D uncertain. Germline CDR1 is SGHTA and CDR2 is FQGNSA. The CDR3 is 13 residues long. Trimming shortened V by 0 bases and J by 4 bases, and 6 bases separated the two germline ends. In DNA, the CDR3 is TGTGCCAGCAGCTTAGCAGTGGGAGAGACCCAGTACTTC. Translating gives CASSLAVGETQYF.

This clonotype was detected a few times. The chain combines TRBV7-2 with TRBJ2-4, with TRBD1 as a possible D gene (7 bases). The CDR3 sequence is 17 residues long. The germline CDR1 and CDR2 sequences are SGHTA and FQGNSA. Between the trimmed V and J ends, which lost 1 base and 3 bases, there was a span of 16 bases. In DNA, the CDR3 is TGTGCCAGCAGCTTAGGGAGGGACAGTTTCGGCAAAAACATTCAGTACTTC. It specifies CASSLGRDSFGKNIQYF.

The V call is TRBV20-1, the J call TRBJ2-3; tentatively, D is TRBD1 (5 bases). Germline assignment: CDR1 DFQATT and CDR2 SNEGSKA (reference sequence). Trimming pared 6 bases from V and 0 bases from J, leaving 13 bases between. The CDR3 is 14 residues long. As DNA, the CDR3 is TGCAGTGCCCCTGACAGTACTAGCACAGATACGCAGTATTTT. Encoded protein: CSAPDSTSTDTQYF.

This chain links TRBV18 with TRBJ2-3; D ambiguous. Germline CDR1 KGHSH, CDR2 LQKENI. CDR3 size: 14 residues. V was trimmed by 3 bases and J by 2 bases, leaving 9 bases between them. The CDR3 DNA is TGTGCCAGCTCACCCCGGACGGCCACAGATACGCAGTATTTT. Translation: CASSPRTATDTQYF.

The gene calls are TRBV5-6 and TRBJ1-1, with D unresolved. The germline gives CDR1 SGHDT, CDR2 YYEEEE. There are 14 residues in the CDR3. V lost 0 bases and J lost 4, with 10 bases in between. Here the CDR3 reads CASSLVTLFTEAFF. CDR3 nucleotides: TGTGCCAGCAGCTTGGTGACGTTGTTCACTGAAGCTTTCTTT.

This clonotype occurred a few times. J is TRBJ1-2 and V is TRBV7-2, with 7 nucleotides matching TRBD1. CDR1 SGHTA and CDR2 FQGNSA come from the germline V gene. The V segment lost 3 bases and the J segment 2 bases; nucleotides outside the gene matches: 9. The CDR3 runs to 16 residues. The CDR3 nucleotides are TGTGCCAGCAGCTTCGGGACAGCCGTCCGAAACTATGGCTACACCTTC. Translated, it gives CASSFGTAVRNYGYTF. Full variable domain (rest looked up from reference TRBV7-2 and TRBJ1-2): GAGVSQSPSNKVTEKGKDVELRCDPISGHTALYWYRQSLGQGLEFLIYFQGNSAPDKSGLPSDRFSAERTGGSVSTLTIQRTQQEDSAVYLCASSFGTAVRNYGYTFGSGTRLTVV.

V gene TRBV14 combines with J gene TRBJ2-7; 12 nucleotides agree with TRBD1. The CDR3 totals 12 residues. With V trimmed by 8 bases and J by 5 bases, 1 base remained unmatched. Germline V gene sequence: CDR1 SGHDN, CDR2 FVKESK. CDR3 region: CASGTGGNEQYF. The CDR3 DNA reads as TGTGCCAGCGGGACAGGGGGCAACGAGCAGTACTTC.

The V and J genes are TRBV6-7 and TRBJ1-2; unclear D gene. TRBV6-7 is annotated as an ORF whose role is uncertain. Trimming cost V 9 bases and J 8 bases, with 7 bases left between them. The CDR3 is 9 residues long. CDR3 protein: CASPRGYTF. The CDR3 nucleotides read TGTGCCAGTCCTCGCGGCTACACCTTC.